These 10 T cell receptor beta chains were sequenced from one sample in a study of T cell responses to AZD1222 COVID-19 vaccine. Some clones are missing from TCRdb's copy, which holds only in-frame ones; the method was immunoSEQ multiplex PCR. The data contain around 100,000 clones, about 87% of them singletons. Sequencing used peripheral blood, obtained 28 days after the second AZD1222 dose. Receptor source: an adult who received the AZD1222 COVID-19 vaccine.

The rearrangement links TRBV12-5 to TRBJ1-5; TRBD1 is a possible D gene (6 bases). The length of the CDR3 is 11 residues. The germline V gene has CDR1 LGHNT and CDR2 FRNRAP. V was clipped by 5 bases and J by 10 bases, with 9 bases between them. This CDR3 is CASGLRGPQHF. The CDR3 DNA reads TGTGCTAGTGGTCTCAGGGGTCCCCAGCATTTT.

The rearrangement joins TRBV5-4 to TRBJ2-6; D gene ambiguous. Looked up from germline, CDR1 is SGHNT and CDR2 is YYREEE (reference sequence). V was cut by 0 bases and J by 0 bases, with 7 bases left in between. This CDR3 contains 16 residues. The CDR3 sequence: CASSLEGFSGANVLTF. The CDR3 nucleotides read TGTGCCAGCAGCTTGGAGGGATTCTCTGGGGCCAACGTCCTGACTTTC.

The chain couples TRBV4-1 to TRBJ2-7; tentatively, D is TRBD1 (6 bases). Per germline, CDR1 MGHRA and CDR2 YSYEKL. The CDR3 is 15 residues long. V was cut by 0 bases and J by 3 bases, with 12 bases left in between. The CDR3, as DNA: TGCGCCAGCAGCCAAGAGTGGCAGGGGCTCTACGAGCAGTACTTC. It codes for CASSQEWQGLYEQYF.

The chain links TRBV5-1 to TRBJ1-5; TRBD1 is a possible D gene (5 bases). The CDR3 runs 14 residues. Germline CDR1 reads SGHRS; CDR2 reads YFSETQ. The V gene lost 4 bases and the J gene lost 7 bases, with 15 bases spanning the gap. CDR3 amino acids: CASSPGPSRQPQHF. For the CDR3, the DNA is TGCGCCAGCAGCCCGGGGCCCTCCAGGCAGCCCCAGCATTTT.

This clone was detected only once. V gene TRBV29-1 combines with J gene TRBJ1-5, with D uncertain. The CDR3 has 10 residues. Germline V gene sequence: CDR1 SQVTM, CDR2 ANQGSEA. Between the trimmed V and J ends, which lost 6 bases and 6 bases, there was a span of 6 bases. The CDR3 loop is CSVGRQPQHF. The CDR3 DNA reads as TGCAGCGTCGGTCGTCAGCCCCAGCATTTT.

The CDR3 DNA reads TGCGCCAGCAGTGAGTCGCGGGGAAATCAGCCCCAGCATTTT. Protein product: CASSESRGNQPQHF. The chain couples TRBV10-2 to TRBJ1-5, with unresolved D. V was shortened by 0 bases and J by 4 bases, with 7 bases between the two germline ends. The CDR3 contains 14 residues. Germline CDR1 and CDR2: WSHSY and SAAADI.

For this clone: Different DNA sequences within this sample yield the same CDR3. The chain uses TRBV7-9 and TRBJ1-1; 8 bases are shared with TRBD1. Germline V gene lookup returns CDR1 SEHNR and CDR2 FQNEAQ (reference sequence). Trimming cost V 6 bases and J 5 bases; bases outside gene matches: 5. The CDR3 sequence is 13 residues long. This CDR3 is CASRKTGETEAFF. In nucleotides, the CDR3 is TGTGCCAGCAGAAAGACAGGGGAAACTGAAGCTTTCTTT.

V and J are TRBV12-3 or TRBV12-4 and TRBJ1-2; tentative D call: TRBD1 (5 bases). This CDR3 is built from 13 residues. Trimming pared 1 base from V and 3 bases from J, leaving 6 bases between. CDR3 protein: CASSLVRDYGYTF. The CDR3 DNA reads as TGTGCCAGCAGTTTAGTCAGGGACTATGGCTACACCTTC.

V and J are TRBV9 and TRBJ1-1; 9 bases match TRBD1. V lost 3 bases, J lost 0 bases, and 3 bases stayed unmatched. Germline V gene sequence: CDR1 SGDLS, CDR2 YYNGEE. The CDR3 consists of 15 residues. The CDR3 loop reads CASSGGQGMNTEAFF. As DNA, the CDR3 is TGTGCCAGCAGCGGAGGACAGGGGATGAACACTGAAGCTTTCTTT.

V usage is TRBV7-9 and J usage is TRBJ1-2, with TRBD1 as a possible D gene (6 bases). The CDR3 is 14 amino acids. Germline CDR1 and CDR2: SEHNR and FQNEAQ (reference sequence). V lost 7 bases and J 2 bases, leaving 14 bases between the germline ends. CDR3: CASTRTERNYGYTF. The CDR3 coding sequence is TGTGCCAGCACCCGGACAGAACGAAACTATGGCTACACCTTC.